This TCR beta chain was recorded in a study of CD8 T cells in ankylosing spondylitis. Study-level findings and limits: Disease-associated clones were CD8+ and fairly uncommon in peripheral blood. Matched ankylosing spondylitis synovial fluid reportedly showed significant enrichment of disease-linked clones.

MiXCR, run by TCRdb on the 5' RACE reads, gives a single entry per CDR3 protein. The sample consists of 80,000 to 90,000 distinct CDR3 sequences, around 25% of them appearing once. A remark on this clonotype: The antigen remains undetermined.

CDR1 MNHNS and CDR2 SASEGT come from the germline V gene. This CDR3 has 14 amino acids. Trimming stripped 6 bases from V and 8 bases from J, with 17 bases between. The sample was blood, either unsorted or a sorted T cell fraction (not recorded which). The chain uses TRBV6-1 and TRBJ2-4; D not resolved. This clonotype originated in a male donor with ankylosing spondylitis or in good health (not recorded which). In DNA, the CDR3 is TGTGCCAGCAGACCCCCGGAAGTGGGATACATTCAGTACTTC. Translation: CASRPPEVGYIQYF.